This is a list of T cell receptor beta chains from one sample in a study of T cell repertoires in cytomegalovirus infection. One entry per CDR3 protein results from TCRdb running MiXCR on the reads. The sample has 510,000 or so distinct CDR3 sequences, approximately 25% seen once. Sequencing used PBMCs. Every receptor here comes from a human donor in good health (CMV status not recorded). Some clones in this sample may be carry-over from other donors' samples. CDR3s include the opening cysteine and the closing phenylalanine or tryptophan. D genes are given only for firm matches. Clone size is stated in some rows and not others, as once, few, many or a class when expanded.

CASSLEAGRSSYEQYF,TGTGCCAGCAGCTTAGAAGCGGGGCGAAGCTCCTACGAGCAGTACTTC,.,TRBJ2-7,TRBV7-8,TRBD2
CASSLGLAGEIDTQYF,TGCGCCAGCAGCCTGGGACTAGCGGGAGAAATAGATACGCAGTATTTT,.,TRBJ2-3,TRBV4-3,TRBD2
CASSVGRYTEAFF,TGTGCCAGCAGCGTAGGACGGTACACTGAAGCTTTCTTT,many,TRBJ1-1,TRBV7-2,.
CASRGGLPQETQYF,TGTGCCAGCCGGGGGGGACTCCCCCAAGAGACCCAGTACTTC,few,TRBJ2-5,TRBV7-9,TRBD2
CATSDAMGTASGDTQYF,TGTGCCACCAGTGATGCGATGGGGACGGCCTCGGGGGATACGCAGTATTTT,.,TRBJ2-3,TRBV24-1,.
CASSYGGQGSDGYTF,TGTGCCAGCAGTTACGGGGGACAGGGAAGTGATGGCTACACCTTC,few,TRBJ1-2,TRBV6-5,TRBD1
CASPGVDTGELFF,TGTGCCAGCCCGGGAGTCGACACCGGGGAGCTGTTTTTT,few,TRBJ2-2,TRBV2,.
CTYMYGLVGVRADTQYF,TGCACCTACATGTATGGACTAGTGGGAGTAAGGGCAGATACGCAGTATTTT,.,TRBJ2-3,TRBV29-1,TRBD2
CASRATGRNTEAFF,TGTGCCAGCAGGGCAACAGGGAGGAACACTGAAGCTTTCTTT,.,TRBJ1-1,TRBV6-1,.
CASSLSRGVDSPLHF,TGTGCCAGCAGCTTATCACGGGGCGTTGATTCACCCCTCCACTTT,few,TRBJ1-6,TRBV7-9,.
CASSHDRGRQRNEQFF,TGTGCCAGCAGTCATGACAGGGGAAGGCAGAGAAATGAGCAGTTCTTC,.,TRBJ2-1,TRBV6-4,TRBD1
CASSSVRETQYF,TGTGCCAGCAGCTCCGTTCGGGAGACCCAGTACTTC,once,TRBJ2-5,TRBV6-5,.
CSARGGGLFGGVIQYF,TGCAGTGCTAGGGGGGGAGGACTGTTTGGGGGGGTCATTCAGTACTTC,few,TRBJ2-4,TRBV20-1,TRBD2
CASRLNSGPYNEQFF,TGTGCCAGCAGACTTAATAGCGGACCATACAATGAGCAGTTCTTC,.,TRBJ2-1,TRBV6-5,.
CASSESTGTTTTEQYF,TGTGCCAGCAGTGAATCTACCGGGACCACAACTACCGAGCAGTACTTC,few,TRBJ2-7,TRBV2,.
CASKVEGRYEQYF,TGTGCCAGCAAAGTAGAAGGCCGCTACGAGCAGTACTTC,few,TRBJ2-7,TRBV27,.
CASSHGQGWFSSQPQHF,TGTGCCAGCAGTCATGGACAGGGGTGGTTTTCCAGTCAGCCCCAGCATTTT,few,TRBJ1-5,TRBV6-2/TRBV6-3,TRBD1
CASSLRPTGGSTGELFF,TGTGCCAGCAGTCTAAGACCGACAGGGGGCAGCACCGGGGAGCTGTTTTTT,few,TRBJ2-2,TRBV27,TRBD1
CAWMVRSYNEQFF,TGTGCCTGGATGGTACGCAGCTACAATGAGCAGTTCTTC,few,TRBJ2-1,TRBV30,.
CSARPSQGDGSPLHF,TGCAGTGCTAGGCCCTCTCAGGGTGACGGTTCACCCCTCCACTTT,many,TRBJ1-6,TRBV20-1,.
CASSLDRVTTGNTIYF,TGTGCCAGCAGCCTGGACAGGGTGACTACGGGAAACACCATATATTTT,.,TRBJ1-3,TRBV7-8,TRBD1
CASSLTTSGYYNEQFF,TGTGCCAGCAGCTTAACGACTAGCGGATATTACAATGAGCAGTTCTTC,many,TRBJ2-1,TRBV7-2,TRBD2